This TCR beta chain appears in the sequencing data of a study of blood T cell repertoires in COVID-19. Turning to the study itself: The United States, Italy and Spain supplied acute and convalescent COVID-19 samples. Nucleic acid was either cDNA or gDNA, and it came from T cells, B-cell-depleted T cells, or PBMCs.

V shed 1 base and J 10 bases; nucleotides not matched to a gene: 13. This CDR3 contains 18 residues. Germline CDR1 SGHAT, CDR2 FQNNGV. Study processing details: Reference gene primer amplification in the assay estimated nucleated cell counts. Data came from immunoSEQ multiplex PCR; TCRdb stores just in-frame clones and leaves some out. V and J calls and clone size are those listed in that table; D and trimming were worked out from the DNA. This sample has some 140,000 clones, with 87% found just once. The receptor comes from a man aged 45 to 65 with active COVID-19. Material for sequencing was peripheral blood. The genes are TRBV11-2 and TRBJ2-3, with TRBD2 matching 14 bases. The CDR3, as DNA: TGTGCCAGCAGCTTAGGTGCGACCGGGACTAGCGGGGGAGACTCGCAGTATTTT. This translates into CASSLGATGTSGGDSQYF.